This entry describes one TCR beta chain. The sample originates from a study of cytomegalovirus exposure and HLA in healthy donors. PCR primers comprised 60 Vbeta and 13 Jbeta primers. Profiled with immunoSEQ multiplex PCR; TCRdb holds only in-frame clones, not every one. The profile shows some 130,000 clones, 55% to 65% of them singletons. V shed 2 bases and J shed 3 bases, with 10 bases lying between them. Germline V gene sequence: CDR1 MNHNS, CDR2 SASEGT. The CDR3 is 14 amino acids. The rearrangement links TRBV6-1 to TRBJ1-1; D is possibly TRBD1 (5 bases). The sample taken for sequencing was PBMCs. The source is a man aged 35 to 55 in good health and CMV-seropositive. The CDR3 DNA follows: TGTGCCAGCAGTGAAAGGAAGGGGCACACTGAAGCTTTCTTT. Translated, it gives CASSERKGHTEAFF.